These T cell receptor beta chains were read from a single sample in a study of cytomegalovirus exposure and HLA in healthy donors. This table comes from immunoSEQ multiplex PCR, and its TCRdb copy is limited to in-frame clones, with some not included. The data contain approximately 140,000 clones, 79% of them singletons. The specimen sequenced was PBMCs. All receptors come from a man aged 18 to 30 in good health and CMV-seronegative. The CDR3 runs from the conserved cysteine through the conserved F or W. Each record gives: V gene, CDR3 protein.

TRBV30 CASAILLGDYGYTF
TRBV30 CAWSLFRTSGGAGGNEQFF
TRBV4-1 CASSQGGRLNTEAFF
TRBV4-1 CASSQDWLAGGELFF
TRBV2 CATRGRTGELFF
TRBV30 CAWSVLVNTEAFF
TRBV5-5 CASSLGPDGVREAFF
TRBV29-1 CSVATYEAFF
TRBV5-1 CASSPRLTGRSGNTIYF
TRBV5-1 CASSLNGGQVNYGYTF
TRBV7-6 CASSSRWGGETEAFF
TRBV2 CASSAGGVGGNTIYF
TRBV2 CASSLEGTSNSPLHF
TRBV5-4 CASSLAAEGDSPLHF
TRBV7-9 CASSLFHSHYTF
TRBV6-6 CASSYSGDSANEQFF
TRBV10-3 CATEDGGQGARGYTF
TRBV6-5 CASSYLTSGGSNTQYF
TRBV6-5 CASSLGVAISEPQHF
TRBV7-2 CASSLMWTGLHSPLHF
TRBV6-6 CASSTESSYEQYF
TRBV6-5 CASSQRLIGGYTF
TRBV4-2 CASSLSLLYGYTF
TRBV7-9 CASSLGWSSYNEQFF
TRBV6-5 CASSQQGGVRTEAFF
TRBV19 CASSIRGPGTEAFF
TRBV29-1 CSAYKRGGDEKLFF
TRBV9 CASSVGPALWGQGAPEAFF
TRBV29-1 CSVEDRGTGVHGYTF
TRBV12-5 CASGLERTGSDEGEQYF
TRBV5-1 CASSLSGGSNYGYTF
TRBV9 CASSVGGESNEQFF
TRBV2 CASSGGLGLGDSYEQYF
TRBV12-5 CASASRQSRSYTQYF
TRBV11-2 CASSSGRLSYEQYF
TRBV29-1 CSVARGFDTEAFF
TRBV4-2 CASSQDPGAHEKLFF
TRBV7-9 CASSPSGYTGELFF
TRBV5-1 CASRRTDNTEAFF
TRBV19 CASSIDRPGWGTEAFF
TRBV4-2 CASSPNRESPLHF
TRBV7-2 CASSLEPRNYEQYF
TRBV23-1 CASSQRASGGFQETQYF
TRBV5-1 CASSSTGRVSFGNTIYF
TRBV6-5 CASSRDRWETEAFF
TRBV20-1 CSLPLPDTQYF
TRBV7-9 CASSLNNPGLTEAFF